The 20 T cell receptor beta chains in this list originate from one sample, sequenced in a study of cytomegalovirus exposure and HLA in healthy donors. Primers included in the PCR were 60 Vbeta and 13 Jbeta primers. The repertoire was sequenced with immunoSEQ multiplex PCR; TCRdb's copy has only in-frame clones and lacks some. This sample's clone table lists just over 150,000 clones. Material for sequencing was PBMCs. The receptors were gathered from a woman aged 55-70 years in good health and CMV-seronegative.

The chain uses TRBV18 and TRBJ1-1, with 9 bases identical to TRBD1. The CDR3 consists of 16 residues. CDR1 KGHSH and CDR2 LQKENI come from the germline V gene. The V gene end was trimmed by 3 bases and the J gene end by 0 bases; junction bases not matched to a gene: 5. DNA for the CDR3: TGTGCCAGCTCACCGGAGACAGGGGGAGTGAACACTGAAGCTTTCTTT. Amino acids: CASSPETGGVNTEAFF.

The J gene is TRBJ2-2, the V gene TRBV2, with D possibly matching TRBD2 (5 bases). Trimming shortened V by 6 bases and J by 0 bases, and 8 bases separated the two germline ends. The CDR3 is 14 residues long. Germline V gene lookup returns CDR1 SNHLY and CDR2 FYNNEI. The CDR3 protein is CASSSGTNTGELFF. The DNA for the CDR3 is TGTGCCAGCAGCTCGGGAACGAACACCGGGGAGCTGTTTTTT.

The gene calls are TRBV6-5 and TRBJ1-4; D not resolved. CDR3 size: 15 residues. V was trimmed by 7 bases and J by 8 bases, leaving 20 bases between them. Germline assignment: CDR1 MNHEY and CDR2 SVGAGI. The CDR3 loop reads CASTPTGNYREKLFF. The CDR3 DNA reads TGTGCCAGCACTCCTACGGGGAACTACCGCGAAAAACTGTTTTTT.

The CDR3 loop is CASSVTGGAGYGYTF. DNA for the CDR3: TGTGCCAGCAGCGTTACAGGGGGCGCCGGCTATGGCTACACCTTC. The chain couples TRBV7-2 to TRBJ1-2; 9 bases are shared with TRBD1. The junction had 8 bases not matched to a gene; V was cut back by 5 bases and J by 4 bases. Germline V gene sequence: CDR1 SGHTA, CDR2 FQGNSA. CDR3 size: 15 residues.

V is TRBV7-9 and J is TRBJ2-7; perhaps TRBD1 as D (5 bases). V shed 0 bases and J shed 5 bases, with 11 bases lying between them. The CDR3 consists of 14 residues. Germline CDR1 and CDR2: SEHNR and FQNEAQ (reference sequence). Here the CDR3 DNA reads TGTGCCAGCAGCTTAGCACAGGTCTTTAACGAGCAGTACTTC. It codes for CASSLAQVFNEQYF.

J is TRBJ2-2 and V is TRBV7-3, with 9 bases aligning to TRBD2. Losses at the gene ends were 3 bases for V and 7 bases for J; bases not matched to a gene: 6. Germline V gene sequence: CDR1 SGHTA, CDR2 FQGTGA. This CDR3 is built from 15 residues. CDR3 nucleotides: TGTGCCAGCAGCTTCGCGGGAGGGCCCGGCGGGGAGCTGTTTTTT. Translating it yields CASSFAGGPGGELFF. Full variable domain (outside the CDR3, taken from reference TRBV7-3 and TRBJ2-2): GAGVSQTPSNKVTEKGKYVELRCDPISGHTALYWYRQSLGQGPEFLIYFQGTGAADDSGLPNDRFFAVRPEGSVSTLKIQRTERGDSAVYLCASSFAGGPGGELFFGEGSRLTVL.

V usage is TRBV5-4 and J usage is TRBJ2-7; 12 bases fit TRBD2. The CDR3 contains 13 residues. Germline V lookup: CDR1 SGHNT, CDR2 YYREEE (reference sequence). The J segment lost 3 bases and the V segment lost 10 bases, leaving 5 bases of the junction unmatched. Here the CDR3 reads CALTSGGHYEQYF. The CDR3 coding sequence is TGTGCCCTGACTAGCGGGGGCCACTACGAGCAGTACTTC.

The chain has TRBV6-5 and TRBJ1-2, with TRBD1 as a possible D gene (6 bases). With 5 bases removed from V and 6 bases from J, the gap between germline ends came to 13 bases. Germline CDR1 is MNHEY and CDR2 is SVGAGI. The CDR3 consists of 13 residues. In DNA form, the CDR3 reads TGTGCCAGCAGTGAAACAGGGAGAAATGGCTACACCTTC. Translation: CASSETGRNGYTF.

The J gene is TRBJ2-1, the V gene TRBV14; the match to TRBD2 covers 10 bases. The V gene end was trimmed by 5 bases and the J gene end by 6 bases; junction bases not matched to a gene: 4. In germline, CDR1 is SGHDN, CDR2 FVKESK. This CDR3 is 14 amino acids long. CDR3 sequence (DNA): TGTGCCAGCAGCTGGCTAGCGGGAGTCAATGAGCAGTTCTTC. This encodes CASSWLAGVNEQFF.

This chain joins TRBV4-1 and TRBJ2-3, with D perhaps matching TRBD2 (6 bases). The V gene's germline CDR1 is MGHRA and CDR2 YSYEKL. The CDR3 runs to 17 residues. The ends were cut back, 2 bases at V and 1 base at J, with 16 bases in the middle. CDR3 protein: CASSQPRRGRGTDTQYF. For the CDR3, the DNA is TGCGCCAGCAGCCAACCCCGGAGGGGAAGGGGCACAGATACGCAGTATTTT.

J is TRBJ1-1 and V is TRBV7-3, with unresolved D. Trimming pared 3 bases from V and 2 bases from J, leaving 7 bases between. Germline V gives CDR1 SGHTA, CDR2 FQGTGA. The CDR3 runs 13 residues. CDR3 residues: CASSFTVNTEAFF. The CDR3 nucleotides are TGTGCCAGCAGCTTCACAGTCAACACTGAAGCTTTCTTT.

The chain links TRBV5-1 to TRBJ2-2; 9 bases match TRBD2. V lost 1 base to trimming and J lost 5 bases; unmatched junction nucleotides: 0. Germline assignment: CDR1 SGHRS and CDR2 YFSETQ. The CDR3 totals 14 residues. CDR3 loop: CASSLSGGTGELFF. CDR3 DNA: TGCGCCAGCAGCTTGAGCGGGGGGACCGGGGAGCTGTTTTTT.

The chain employs TRBV11-2 and TRBJ1-2; no reliable D call. The CDR3 is 15 amino acids. Per germline, CDR1 SGHAT and CDR2 FQNNGV. V lost 1 base and J lost 7, with 16 bases in between. Here the CDR3 DNA reads TGTGCCAGCAGCTTAGGTCTAGACCGCAGAAGTGGCTACACCTTC. Encoded protein: CASSLGLDRRSGYTF. Full variable domain (outside the CDR3, taken from reference TRBV11-2 and TRBJ1-2): EAGVAQSPRYKIIEKRQSVAFWCNPISGHATLYWYQQILGQGPKLLIQFQNNGVVDDSQLPKDRFSAERLKGVDSTLKIQPAKLEDSAVYLCASSLGLDRRSGYTFGSGTRLTVV.

V and J are TRBV14 and TRBJ1-1; D is uncertain. Trimming stripped 0 bases from V and 0 bases from J, with 2 bases between. The V gene's germline CDR1 is SGHDN and CDR2 FVKESK. The CDR3 totals 13 residues. CDR3 loop: CASSQDLNTEAFF. The CDR3 nucleotides are TGTGCCAGCAGCCAAGACTTGAACACTGAAGCTTTCTTT.

V and J are TRBV7-9 and TRBJ2-2; weak D call: TRBD1 (6 bases). The CDR3 contains 16 residues. CDR1 and CDR2 from the germline V gene are SEHNR and FQNEAQ (reference sequence). Trimming took off 3 bases at V and 1 base at J, with 12 bases between the two ends. The CDR3 region is CASSFPGARNTGELFF. The CDR3 DNA follows: TGTGCCAGCAGCTTCCCAGGGGCTCGGAACACCGGGGAGCTGTTTTTT.

This chain joins TRBV7-3 and TRBJ1-1; TRBD1 aligns across 9 bases. The CDR3 spans 18 residues. The V segment lost 4 bases and the J segment 6 bases; nucleotides outside the gene matches: 18. The V gene's germline CDR1 is SGHTA and CDR2 FQGTGA. CDR3 DNA: TGTGCCAGCAGCTCCGGCCGGACAGGGGTTAGGGCTAAGGCTGAAGCTTTCTTT. It codes for CASSSGRTGVRAKAEAFF. Complete variable domain (other parts from reference TRBV7-3 and TRBJ1-1): GAGVSQTPSNKVTEKGKYVELRCDPISGHTALYWYRQSLGQGPEFLIYFQGTGAADDSGLPNDRFFAVRPEGSVSTLKIQRTERGDSAVYLCASSSGRTGVRAKAEAFFGQGTRLTVV.

This sequence joins TRBV9 and TRBJ1-1; no clear D. This CDR3 region has 13 residues. Deletions cut 0 bases from V and 3 bases from J, with 6 bases between. Germline CDR1 SGDLS, CDR2 YYNGEE. CDR3 in DNA: TGTGCCAGCAGCGTAGGACACGACACTGAAGCTTTCTTT. Its translation is CASSVGHDTEAFF.

The V and J genes are TRBV20-1 and TRBJ1-2, with no clear D. CDR3 length: 11 amino acids. Germline-derived CDR1 and CDR2 are DFQATT and SNEGSKA (reference sequence). Trimming left V 2 bases short and J 7 bases short, with 8 bases between. CDR3: CSARTSGGYTF. The CDR3, as DNA: TGCAGTGCTAGAACCTCGGGTGGCTACACCTTC.

The chain combines TRBV7-3 with TRBJ2-5, with 8 bases that match TRBD1. V lost 5 bases to trimming and J lost 11 bases; unmatched junction nucleotides: 10. This CDR3 contains 13 residues. The germline V gene encodes CDR1 SGHTA and CDR2 FQGTGA. CDR3 nucleotides: TGTGCCAGCAGCCCTGACAGGGGAAGGGAGCAGTACTTC. It translates to CASSPDRGREQYF.

The chain links TRBV2 to TRBJ2-5; 13 bases map to TRBD2. Germline lookup yields CDR1 SNHLY and CDR2 FYNNEI. The CDR3 consists of 14 residues. J gave up 3 bases and V 6 bases, and 1 base lay outside the gene matches. CDR3 sequence reads: CASRGTSGEETQYF. CDR3 coding DNA: TGTGCCAGCAGGGGGACTAGCGGGGAAGAGACCCAGTACTTC. Drawing the rest from reference TRBV2 and TRBJ2-5, the complete variable domain is EPEVTQTPSHQVTQMGQEVILRCVPISNHLYFYWYRQILGQKVEFLVSFYNNEISEKSEIFDDQFSVERPDGSNFTLKIRSTKLEDSAMYFCASRGTSGEETQYFGPGTRLLVL.